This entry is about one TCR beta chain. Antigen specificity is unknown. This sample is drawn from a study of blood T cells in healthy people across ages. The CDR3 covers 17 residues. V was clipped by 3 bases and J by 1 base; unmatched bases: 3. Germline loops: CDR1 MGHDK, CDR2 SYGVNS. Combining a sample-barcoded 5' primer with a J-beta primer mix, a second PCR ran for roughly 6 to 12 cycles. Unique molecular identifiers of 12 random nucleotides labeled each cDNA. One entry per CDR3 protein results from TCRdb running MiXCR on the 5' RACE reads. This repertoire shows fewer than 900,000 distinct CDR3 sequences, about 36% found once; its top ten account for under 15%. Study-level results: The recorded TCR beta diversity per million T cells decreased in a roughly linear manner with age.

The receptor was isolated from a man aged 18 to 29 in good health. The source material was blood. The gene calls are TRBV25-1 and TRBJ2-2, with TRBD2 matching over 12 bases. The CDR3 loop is CASSDGLAGRNTGELFF. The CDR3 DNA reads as TGTGCCAGCAGTGACGGACTAGCGGGAAGGAACACCGGGGAGCTGTTTTTT.